This T cell receptor beta chain was sequenced in a study of blood T cells in healthy people across ages. Per sample, a minimum of 6.5 million PBMCs were isolated. Next came a second PCR, run for roughly 6 to 11 cycles, which used a sample-barcoded 5' primer along with a J-beta primer mix. A template-switch adaptor containing 12 random nucleotides labeled each cDNA molecule. TCRdb used MiXCR to reprocess the 5' RACE reads, holding one entry per CDR3 protein. The sample includes about 1.8 million distinct CDR3 sequences, roughly 49% of them seen just once. Study results and caveats: More naive CD4+ cells and higher diversity were found in long-lived than in aged donors. PBMCs left unsorted prevented a conclusive naive versus antigen-experienced comparison.

Comment on this clonotype: Its target is unknown.

V shed 6 bases, J shed 4 bases, and the junction held 9 bases outside the gene matches. Per germline, CDR1 SQVTM and CDR2 ANQGSEA. This CDR3 region has 14 residues. Sample: blood. J is TRBJ2-7 and V is TRBV29-1, with 10 nucleotides matching TRBD2. This TCR derives from a woman in her forties in good health. CDR3 amino acids: CSVAPSGSSYEQYF. The CDR3 bases are TGCAGCGTCGCACCTAGCGGGAGTTCTTACGAGCAGTACTTC.